The source of this T cell receptor (beta chain) is a study of T cell responses to AZD1222 COVID-19 vaccine. There are 14 residues in the CDR3. Deletions cut 5 bases from V and 6 bases from J, with 14 bases between. CDR1 and CDR2 from the germline V gene are LNHNV and YYDKDF (reference sequence). Notes on the study in general: A reported finding is that nearly half of spike-specific TCRs target unmutated variant regions. Increased Spike-specific TCR breadth and depth were observed after two AZD1222 doses. Clonal diversity was possibly underestimated; the donors were predominantly white British and more often female.

Assay: immunoSEQ multiplex PCR; the TCRdb copy retains only in-frame clones and omits some. Of 150,000 or so clones listed, 80% to 90% are singletons. As regards this clone: Its antigen is not known.

The chain combines TRBV15 with TRBJ1-5; D is ambiguous. The source is an adult who had recovered from COVID-19. Specimen: peripheral blood, collected after recovery from COVID-19. CDR3 protein: CATSVRSLGQPQHF. The CDR3 bases are TGTGCCACCAGCGTACGGTCCTTGGGTCAGCCCCAGCATTTT.